This T cell receptor beta chain was found in a study of CD8+ T cells in alopecia areata. Unmatched junction bases numbered 5, after V lost 4 bases and J lost 0 bases. CDR3 length: 16 amino acids. Per germline, CDR1 SGHRS and CDR2 YFSETQ. RNA extraction and reverse transcription yielded cDNA as sequencing template. Only in-frame clones appear in the TCRdb table, and some are missing; sequencing was by immunoSEQ multiplex PCR. The table shows more than 95,000 clones, with over 55% occurring only once. Treatment in this sample: oral pan-JAK inhibitor, 5-10 mg twice daily. The TCR originated in a human donor with alopecia areata. The sample was CD4+ T cells sorted from blood, taken at week 4, from a patient treated with tofacitinib. The chain employs TRBV5-1 and TRBJ2-1, with 9 bases aligning to TRBD2. The CDR3 reads CASSPPAGGSYNEQFF. CDR3 nucleotide sequence: TGCGCCAGCAGCCCGCCAGCGGGAGGCTCCTACAATGAGCAGTTCTTC.